This T cell receptor beta chain comes out of a study of blood T cell repertoires in COVID-19. About the study: Italy, Spain and the United States were the sources of the convalescent and acute COVID-19 samples. Sample material is recorded as cDNA or gDNA derived from T cells, B-cell-depleted T cells, or PBMCs.

Authors' analysis steps: Amplification with reference gene primers provided the estimates of nucleated cell counts. Here immunoSEQ multiplex PCR was the method, and the copy in TCRdb shows in-frame clones only, minus some. D and trimming were read from the DNA, whereas the V and J calls and clone size are those reported in that table. The sample holds roughly 170,000 clones, around 90% seen once. The CDR3 consists of 15 residues. Trimming at V came to 4 bases and at J to 3 bases, leaving 4 bases not matched to a gene. Germline V gene lookup returns CDR1 SGHRS and CDR2 YFSETQ. The clonotype originates from a man aged 55 to 70 with acute or convalescent COVID-19. Sequencing was done on a sample of peripheral blood. The V gene is TRBV5-1, the J gene TRBJ2-2, with 9 bases fitting TRBD1. In nucleotides, the CDR3 is TGCGCCAGCAGCCCCCGGACAGGGGACACCGGGGAGCTGTTTTTT. The encoded protein is CASSPRTGDTGELFF.